This TCR beta chain is drawn from a study of OX40 agonist ivuxolimab in advanced cancers. Whole-study context: Patients undergoing dose escalation presented with hepatocellular carcinoma, melanoma, renal cell or head and neck cancer. From about 23 to 85 years was the age range, with a mean of around 56 years, and about 83% were male. Past anti-PD-1, anti-PD-L1 or anti-CTLA-4 therapy was accepted, and 40% had received some. Study findings and constraints: CD4+ and CD8+ T cells in blood underwent clonal expansion by week 6 at 0.1 to 3.0 mg/kg.

Concerning this clone itself: Its antigen is unidentified.

CDR3 size: 15 residues. V shed 6 bases, J shed 9 bases, and the junction held 7 bases outside the gene matches. Germline V gene sequence: CDR1 KGHSH, CDR2 LQKENI. Generated by immunoSEQ multiplex PCR, the TCRdb table keeps only in-frame clones and is missing some. Counted here are tens of thousands of clones, 75% to 90% occurring once; the ten biggest clones make up more than 1.5%. This sample comprised CD4+ or CD8+ T cells sorted from blood, obtained in a trial of the OX40 agonist ivuxolimab. The source of this sequence is an adult with an advanced solid tumor such as melanoma, head and neck, liver or kidney cancer. V and J are TRBV18 and TRBJ2-1; the match to TRBD2 covers 14 bases. CDR3 DNA sequence: TGTGCCAGCTCCCTGGGACTAGCGGGAGCCGGTGAGCAGTTCTTC. It translates to CASSLGLAGAGEQFF.